This TCR beta chain was identified during a study of Graves' ophthalmopathy and Graves' hyperthyroidism (dated by TCRdb to 2016 to 2019). With regard to the full study: Peripheral blood was collected before any treatment was given, at the time of initial diagnosis. For independent validation, a separate cohort was made up of 18 hyperthyroidism patients plus 17 patients who later progressed from hyperthyroidism to ophthalmopathy. In total, 120 to 150 blood samples were TCR-sequenced: fewer than 50 ophthalmopathy, 80 or so hyperthyroidism and approximately 17 hyperthyroidism-to-ophthalmopathy patients. To tell Graves' ophthalmopathy apart from Graves' hyperthyroidism, and to predict which patients would progress to ophthalmopathy, the study relied on TCR beta repertoire signatures. Following sample collection, hyperthyroidism patients were given methimazole at a starting dose of 30 mg daily, and ophthalmopathy patients were given high-dose intravenous methylprednisolone. In roughly 6 hyperthyroidism patients, the T-cell repertoires found in thyroid tissue were compared with those found in blood. For training and testing, the 100 or so patients in the discovery cohort were randomly divided in a 7:3 ratio. To explore V-J signatures distinguishing ophthalmopathy from hyperthyroidism, a discovery set of roughly 98 patients (about 44 ophthalmopathy, over 55 stable hyperthyroidism) was enrolled.

Notes on this clonotype: What antigen it recognizes has not been identified. The input lacks base qualities; no much larger clone sits a single base away.

What the research found in general, with its limitations: The 13-signature model separated ophthalmopathy from stable hyperthyroidism with 87.88% sensitivity and around 81% specificity in cross-validation, and 80%/75% in the test set. Most expanded thyroid clonotypes with frequency above 0.001 were also detected in blood, suggesting blood repertoires may reflect the thyroid immune response. In validation, the model predicted ophthalmopathy progression with about 70% sensitivity and 72.22% specificity; roughly eleven predicted patients were CT-confirmed with GO in a median of roughly 6.8 months. Sample size was not predetermined statistically, and investigators were not blinded to group allocation.

For repertoire sequencing, the TCR beta CDR3 regions were amplified from RNA transcripts. The first round was an RT-PCR using HTBI primers with the Qiagen OneStep RT-PCR kit, and this first round was followed by a second-round multiplex PCR, then size selection and purification. The libraries underwent paired-end sequencing with 100 bp reads on an Illumina HiSeq2000. The published analysis was carried out like this. SOAPnuke was used to process the reads, throwing out any read that had adapters, had uncalled bases, had a mean Phred below 15, or lacked an exact constant-primer or identifier match. High-quality paired reads were merged with COPE v1.2.5. Each unique nucleotide sequence was treated as a clonotype, and MiTCR v1.1 was used to align the clonotypes to the IMGT TRB V, D and J references. The analysis was limited to V-J combinations with a frequency above 0.0001, which together covered 99.2% of repertoires. For each V-J combination, a TCR clonal expansion and chaos score was defined as the ratio of F50 clonal expansion to chaos observed in the TCRdist matrix. Features were reduced by Welch's t-statistics and random forest to approximately 13 V-J combinations, which fed a naive Bayes classifier. The similarity between thyroid and blood repertoires was quantified using the Morisita-Horn index. The public reads were reprocessed in TCRdb via fastp at Q25 and MiXCR, keeping in-frame beta chains. Rows with one shared CDR3 protein collapse into an entry with the most common genes and DNA. Clone size and V and J calls follow TCRdb, not the original study. This sample has under 200,000 distinct CDR3 sequences in its table, and less than 45% of those were observed once. The biggest ten clones account for roughly 5.8% of the sample.

Germline trimming: 7 bases from V, 5 bases from J; junction bases outside gene matches: 5. CDR1 and CDR2 were assigned from the germline V gene as MNHEY and SVGEGT. From the cysteine through the phenylalanine, the CDR3 covers 13 amino acids. Here the CDR3 DNA is all that survives: 39 bases in frame from base 1. Patients with ophthalmopathy had moderately to severely active disease, with a Clinical Activity Score of 3 or more, a NOSPECS grade of 4 or more, and a disease duration of less than 3 months. Anyone with other autoimmune diseases, uncontrolled infections, pregnancy or lactation was excluded from the study. Diagnosis was based on clinical symptoms, serum thyroxine, TRAb, thyroid ultrasound and orbital computed tomography. Using Ficoll-Paque density gradient centrifugation, PBMCs were isolated from roughly 9.2 ml of fresh peripheral blood. Trizol reagent was used to extract the total RNA, and its quality was then checked on an Agilent 2100 Bioanalyzer.

Specimen: peripheral blood. The sequence links TRBV6-2 or TRBV6-3 to TRBJ1-2; 9 bases in the junction line up with TRBD1. The TCR sequence derives from a woman in her 40s with Graves' ophthalmopathy. Donor details come from another sample of the same person, matched by shared clones. The nucleotide sequence is TGTGCCAGCAATAAGGGGACAGGGTATGGCTACACCTTC. This codes for CASNKGTGYGYTF.